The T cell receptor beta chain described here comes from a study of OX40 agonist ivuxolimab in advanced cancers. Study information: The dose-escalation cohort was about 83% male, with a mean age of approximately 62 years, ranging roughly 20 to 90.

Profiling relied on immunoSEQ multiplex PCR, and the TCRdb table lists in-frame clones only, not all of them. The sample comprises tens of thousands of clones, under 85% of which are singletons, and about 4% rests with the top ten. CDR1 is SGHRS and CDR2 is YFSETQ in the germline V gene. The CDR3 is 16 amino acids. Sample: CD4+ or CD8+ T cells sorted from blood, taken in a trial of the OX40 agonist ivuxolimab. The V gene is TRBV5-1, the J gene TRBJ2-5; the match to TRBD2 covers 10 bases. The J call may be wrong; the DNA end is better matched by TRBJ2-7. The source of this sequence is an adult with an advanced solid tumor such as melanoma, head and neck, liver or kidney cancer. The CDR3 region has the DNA TGCGCCAGCAGCCCCCATAGCGGGAGGCCCGAGGGCGAGCAGTACTTC. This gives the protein CASSPHSGRPEGEQYF.